The text below deals with one T cell receptor (beta chain). These data originate in a study of blood T cell repertoires in COVID-19. The wider study: Researchers got acute and convalescent COVID-19 samples from the United States, Italy and Spain. T cells, B-cell-depleted T cells, or PBMCs supplied cDNA or gDNA.

Original processing notes: Estimation of nucleated cell counts relied on the amplification of reference gene primers. The method was immunoSEQ multiplex PCR; TCRdb's version includes in-frame clones alone and lacks a portion of them. The V and J calls and clone size are taken from that table; D and trimming were inferred from the DNA. Here the sample spans about 72,000 clones, around 86% being singletons. Germline V gene sequence: CDR1 MNHEY, CDR2 SVGAGI. Trimming removed 6 bases at V and 7 bases at J, with 16 bases between. CDR3 size: 14 residues. The TCR sequence derives from a man aged 65 to 85 with active or convalescent COVID-19. The rearrangement joins TRBV6-5 to TRBJ1-5; a weak D match, TRBD1 (5 bases). The sequenced material came from peripheral blood. In DNA, the CDR3 is TGTGCCAGCAGAGACTTCCAGGGATCGCAGCCCCAGCATTTT. It is translated as CASRDFQGSQPQHF.